This T cell receptor beta chain was identified in a study of blood T cell repertoires in COVID-19 (dated by TCRdb to 2018 to 2020). Turning to the overall study: Samples covering the acute and convalescent phases of COVID-19 were provided by collaborators in the United States, Italy and Spain. Nearly every sample came with metadata listing a de-identified subject ID, COVID-19 status, age in years and sex. The samples were drawn from two sources: the first 160 participants of the ongoing ImmuneRACE study, and 1,000 to 1,500 subjects contributed by 6 global collaborators. Deeply sampled blood TCRbeta repertoires from subjects exposed to, actively infected with, or recovered from COVID-19 were included in the dataset. The repertoires were released in a freely available public database intended as a resource for research on the immune response to SARS-CoV-2. Where available, HLA class I and class II types were obtained from metadata supplied by the sample provider rather than from assay-based typing. The material from the prospective study consisted of cDNA or gDNA derived from T cells, B-cell-depleted T cells, or PBMCs.

Remarks on this clone: Its antigen is not yet known. No much larger clone exists at a distance of one base, and base qualities are not known.

TCRbeta CDR3 regions were amplified from genomic DNA by means of the immunoSEQ Assay, a bias-controlled multiplex PCR. The study's processing was this. Nucleated cell counts per sample were estimated from amplification of reference gene primers within the assay. To quantify the absolute abundance of each unique TCRbeta CDR3 rearrangement, sequence reads were collapsed and filtered. For each sample, productive Simpson clonality was calculated as the square root of Simpson's diversity index over productive rearrangements. TCRdb obtained this table from immuneACCESS and retained in-frame rearrangements with V and J assigned. These tables miss some clones; where compared with another copy, unresolved V genes account for less than half of the shortfall, and the remainder is unexplained. That table supplies the V and J calls and clone size; D and trimming were determined from the DNA. This sample holds 300,000 to 400,000 clones; roughly 86% were observed only once. 5.5% to 7.5% of the sample is in the top ten clones.

On the study overall, not on this receptor specifically: The amount of clinical and demographic metadata varied by source and participant and was provided uncurated.

The CDR3 spans 13 residues, from the cysteine through the phenylalanine. Only the CDR3 DNA stays, 39 bases, in frame from base 1. From a lookup of the germline V gene, CDR1 and CDR2 are WSHSY and SAAADI. V is shortened by 5 bases, J by 8 bases, and the region joining them spans 15 bases. At one collaborating source in Seattle, patients were enrolled during active infection and were followed longitudinally through the course of disease. The collaborating institutions used their own protocols to collect whole blood in K2EDTA tubes. For TCRbeta analysis, collaborators shipped samples in one of three forms: frozen whole blood, isolated PBMCs, or DNA extracted from either of those sample types.

This sequence uses TRBV10-2 and TRBJ1-2; the D gene is not confidently resolved. Material: peripheral blood. This clonotype was obtained from a woman aged 70-85 years with COVID-19, enrolled during active disease. The CDR3 sequence is CASSSPDRLGYTF. The sequenced DNA: TGCGCCAGCAGTTCGCCCGACCGACTAGGCTACACCTTC.